These 11 T cell receptor beta chains share one sample of origin, sequenced in a study of blood T cell repertoires in COVID-19 (dated by TCRdb to 2018 to 2021). Libraries were built with the immunoSEQ multiplex PCR assay. TCRdb took this table from immuneACCESS and kept in-frame rearrangements with V and J called. Such tables lack part of the clones; where checked against another copy, unresolved V genes explain under half of the gap, and the rest is unexplained. This sample has about 94,000 clones in its table, and about four fifths of those were observed once. Of the sample, roughly 19% is held by the ten largest clones. Sequenced: peripheral blood. All receptors derive from a human donor in a cohort sampled during active COVID-19.

Only one count was recorded for this clone. The chain links TRBV6-5 to TRBJ2-3; 8 bases match TRBD2. The CDR3 runs 16 residues. V dropped 0 bases and J dropped 3; count of bases not matched to a gene: 5. CDR1 MNHEY and CDR2 SVGAGI come from the germline V gene. CDR3 DNA: TGTGCCAGCAGTTACTCGACCGGGAGGGGAACAGATACGCAGTATTTT. Its protein is CASSYSTGRGTDTQYF.

The gene calls are TRBV7-3 and TRBJ2-5; 7 bases map to TRBD2. CDR1 SGHTA and CDR2 FQGTGA come from the germline V gene. The CDR3 totals 15 residues. With 2 bases clipped from V and 7 bases from J, the junction kept 10 bases outside the gene matches. The CDR3 DNA follows: TGTGCCAGCAGCTTATCTAGCGGCCGAAGTGGGACCCAGTACTTC. It is translated as CASSLSSGRSGTQYF. Based on the CDR3 plus reference TRBV7-3 and TRBJ2-5, the full variable domain is GAGVSQTPSNKVTEKGKYVELRCDPISGHTALYWYRQSLGQGPEFLIYFQGTGAADDSGLPNDRFFAVRPEGSVSTLKIQRTERGDSAVYLCASSLSSGRSGTQYFGPGTRLLVL.

The chain recombines TRBV3-1 (or the pseudogene TRBV3-2) with TRBJ2-5; D is uncertain. Per the germline V gene, CDR1 is LGHDT and CDR2 is YNNKEL (reference sequence). CDR3 size: 12 residues. The V gene lost 0 bases and the J gene lost 4 bases, with 3 bases spanning the gap. In nucleotides, the CDR3 is TGTGCCAGCAGCCAAGATAGAGAGACCCAGTACTTC. It yields the protein CASSQDRETQYF.

The gene calls are TRBV5-4 and TRBJ2-1; 10 positions match TRBD2. V lost 7 bases to trimming and J lost 5 bases; unmatched junction nucleotides: 15. Germline values: CDR1 SGHNT, CDR2 YYREEE (reference sequence). There are 17 residues in the CDR3. For the CDR3, the DNA is TGTGCCAGCCTACAACTAGCGGGATCCTCGGTAAACAATGAGCAGTTCTTC. It encodes CASLQLAGSSVNNEQFF. Together with reference TRBV5-4 and TRBJ2-1, the CDR3 gives the full variable domain: ETGVTQSPTHLIKTRGQQVTLRCSSQSGHNTVSWYQQALGQGPQFIFQYYREEENGRGNFPPRFSGLQFPNYSSELNVNALELDDSALYLCASLQLAGSSVNNEQFFGPGTRLTVL.

The rearrangement joins TRBV6-5 to TRBJ2-1; 7 nucleotides line up with TRBD1. Unmatched junction bases numbered 6, after V lost 7 bases and J lost 0 bases. The CDR3 is 15 residues long. CDR1 and CDR2 (germline): MNHEY, SVGAGI. The CDR3 here is CASKLDRVSYNEQFF. The CDR3 DNA is TGTGCCAGCAAACTCGACAGGGTCTCCTACAATGAGCAGTTCTTC.

Comments on this clone: Germline is not matched at one junction end, which may reflect a read error. The chain joins TRBV2 to TRBJ2-7, with 9 bases identical to TRBD2. Per germline, CDR1 SNHLY and CDR2 FYNNEI. The CDR3 extends over 15 amino acids. This CDR3 reads CASNVGGLASSEQYF. In nucleotides, the CDR3 is TGTGCCAGCAATGTAGGAGGACTAGCGTCCTCCGAGCAGTACTTC.

In this sample, this clone turned up a few times. The J gene is TRBJ2-7, the V gene TRBV19, with 7 bases identical to TRBD1. This CDR3 spans 13 amino acids. Germline values: CDR1 LNHDA, CDR2 SQIVND (reference sequence). V lost 10 bases to trimming and J lost 5 bases; unmatched junction nucleotides: 11. CDR3 residues: CANPAFDRDEQYF. The CDR3 nucleotides read TGTGCCAACCCCGCCTTTGACAGGGACGAGCAGTACTTC.

The chain couples TRBV18 to TRBJ2-1; the D is unclear. V lost 2 bases and J 7 bases, leaving 9 bases between the germline ends. Germline CDR1 reads KGHSH; CDR2 reads LQKENI. The CDR3 runs 13 residues. The CDR3 loop is CASSPGQLNEQFF. Here the CDR3 DNA reads TGTGCCAGCTCACCAGGGCAGCTTAATGAGCAGTTCTTC.

The rearrangement joins TRBV6-6 to TRBJ2-1; 9 nucleotides match TRBD2. The CDR3 loop spans 14 amino acids. Trimming took 0 bases from V and 8 from J; bases not matched to a gene: 2. Germline assignment: CDR1 MNHNY and CDR2 SVGAGI (reference sequence). DNA of the CDR3: TGTGCCAGCAGTTACTCGAGGACTAGCGATGAGCAGTTCTTC. Amino acids: CASSYSRTSDEQFF.

In DNA, the CDR3 is TGTGCCAGCAGTGTACAGACAGGGCCTCCGACCGAGCAGTACTTC. Amino acids: CASSVQTGPPTEQYF. This chain uses TRBV2 with TRBJ2-7; 7 bases align to TRBD1. Unmatched junction bases numbered 12, after V lost 4 bases and J lost 6 bases. Germline lookup yields CDR1 SNHLY and CDR2 FYNNEI. The CDR3 has 15 amino acids.

The rearrangement joins TRBV3-1 (or the pseudogene TRBV3-2) to TRBJ2-7; 12 nucleotides line up with TRBD2. Germline V CDR1 and CDR2: LGHDT, YNNKEL (reference sequence). V lost 1 base to trimming and J lost 5 bases; unmatched junction nucleotides: 12. The CDR3 is 18 amino acids. Written as DNA, the CDR3 is TGTGCCAGCAGCCAAGCCAGTGGACTAGCGGGAACGGTGGACGAGCAGTACTTC. It translates to CASSQASGLAGTVDEQYF.